This TCR beta chain is drawn from a study of blood T cell repertoires in COVID-19. For the study at large: COVID-19 samples, acute and convalescent, were from the United States, Italy and Spain. T cells, B-cell-depleted T cells, or PBMCs provided the cDNA or gDNA that served as material.

The method was immunoSEQ multiplex PCR; TCRdb's version includes in-frame clones alone and lacks a portion of them. The data show 75,000 to 95,000 clones, more than 70% seen once. The CDR3 totals 15 residues. CDR1 is MDHEN, CDR2 SYDVKM, per germline. Trimming took 2 bases from V and 8 from J, leaving 16 bases between them. This clone is deemed large (0.1 to 1%). This chain uses TRBV28 with TRBJ2-1; D gene uncertain. Material: peripheral blood. This TCR was recovered from a human donor in a cohort sampled during active COVID-19. The CDR3 sequence is CASSLDAGVKDEQFF. In nucleotides, the CDR3 is TGTGCCAGCAGTTTAGACGCTGGAGTCAAGGATGAGCAGTTCTTC. The entire variable domain, with the rest obtained from reference TRBV28 and TRBJ2-1, is as follows: DVKVTQSSRYLVKRTGEKVFLECVQDMDHENMFWYRQDPGLGLRLIYFSYDVKMKEKGDIPEGYSVSREKKERFSLILESASTNQTSMYLCASSLDAGVKDEQFFGPGTRLTVL.